The 14 T cell receptor beta chains given below trace back to one sample, sequenced in a study of blood T cell repertoires in COVID-19. Profiled with immunoSEQ multiplex PCR; TCRdb holds only in-frame clones, not every one. The data hold 100,000 to 150,000 clones, with about 89% observed a single time. The sequencing input was peripheral blood. These receptors all stem from a woman in her 70s with COVID-19, enrolled during active disease.

This chain uses TRBV7-2 with TRBJ2-2; tentative D call: TRBD1 (5 bases). The CDR3 contains 16 residues. Trimming removed 1 base from V and 0 bases from J, with 9 bases in between. The germline V gene encodes CDR1 SGHTA and CDR2 FQGNSA. CDR3 nucleotides: TGTGCCAGCAGCTTAGGAACAGGACCGAACACCGGGGAGCTGTTTTTT. Translating it yields CASSLGTGPNTGELFF.

The chain combines TRBV20-1 with TRBJ1-2; D remains ambiguous. Germline CDR1 reads DFQATT; CDR2 reads SNEGSKA (reference sequence). The germline V and J ends were trimmed by 3 bases and 9 bases, with 14 bases remaining between them. This CDR3 region has 12 residues. The CDR3 region has the DNA TGCAGTGCTAGTTCCGTATCTAGTCGCTACACCTTC. Translation: CSASSVSSRYTF.

The V gene is TRBV5-1, the J gene TRBJ2-2; no clear D gene. The CDR3 spans 15 residues. The germline V gene has CDR1 SGHRS and CDR2 YFSETQ. Trimming cost V 6 bases and J 1 base, with 13 bases left between them. The CDR3 DNA sequence: TGCGCCAGCACCAGACTTAGCTGGAACACCGGGGAGCTGTTTTTT. This sequence encodes CASTRLSWNTGELFF. Full variable domain (rest looked up from reference TRBV5-1 and TRBJ2-2): KAGVTQTPRYLIKTRGQQVTLSCSPISGHRSVSWYQQTPGQGLQFLFEYFSETQRNKGNFPGRFSGRQFSNSRSEMNVSTLELGDSALYLCASTRLSWNTGELFFGEGSRLTVL.

There are a few counts of this clone. The rearrangement links TRBV7-3 to TRBJ1-1; D gene uncertain. Germline values: CDR1 SGHTA, CDR2 FQGTGA. The CDR3 loop spans 15 amino acids. V lost 2 bases and J 4 bases, leaving 14 bases between the germline ends. CDR3 bases: TGTGCCAGCAGCTTACGTCTCGGGGAGAGCACTGAAGCTTTCTTT. It yields the protein CASSLRLGESTEAFF. Combining the CDR3 with reference TRBV7-3 and TRBJ1-1 gives the whole variable domain GAGVSQTPSNKVTEKGKYVELRCDPISGHTALYWYRQSLGQGPEFLIYFQGTGAADDSGLPNDRFFAVRPEGSVSTLKIQRTERGDSAVYLCASSLRLGESTEAFFGQGTRLTVV.

The chain employs TRBV6-5 and TRBJ2-5; 9 bases match TRBD1. Germline CDR1 is MNHEY and CDR2 is SVGAGI. With 6 bases clipped from V and 6 bases from J, the junction kept 8 bases outside the gene matches. The CDR3 is made up of 14 amino acids. This CDR3 reads CASRLTQGAKTQYF. The CDR3 DNA follows: TGTGCCAGCAGGCTGACACAGGGGGCGAAGACCCAGTACTTC.

The chain links TRBV9 to TRBJ2-7; maybe TRBD1 (6 bases). The germline V gene has CDR1 SGDLS and CDR2 YYNGEE. V lost 1 base to trimming and J lost 2 bases, with 10 bases between them. There are 14 residues in the CDR3. CDR3 bases: TGTGCCAGCAGCGTAAGCACAGGGACCTACGAGCAGTACTTC. Encoded protein: CASSVSTGTYEQYF.

The J gene is TRBJ1-1, the V gene TRBV6-5; D unresolved. Trimming pared 7 bases from V and 5 bases from J, leaving 14 bases between. CDR3 length equals 13 residues. The germline gives CDR1 MNHEY, CDR2 SVGAGI. CDR3 protein: CASTRVVETEAFF. The CDR3 DNA reads TGTGCCAGCACCCGTGTAGTAGAGACTGAAGCTTTCTTT.

This chain connects TRBV19 to TRBJ1-5, with D unclear. The V gene's germline CDR1 is LNHDA and CDR2 SQIVND (reference sequence). Deletions cut 3 bases from V and 10 bases from J, with 13 bases between. The CDR3 covers 13 residues. The CDR3 protein is CASSIQALDPQHF. In nucleotides, the CDR3 is TGTGCCAGTAGTATCCAGGCCCTTGACCCCCAGCATTTT.

The chain combines TRBV7-9 with TRBJ2-7; tentative D call: TRBD1 (5 bases). V shed 11 bases and J shed 0 bases, with 11 bases lying between them. This CDR3 is built from 12 residues. Germline V gene sequence: CDR1 SEHNR, CDR2 FQNEAQ (reference sequence). CDR3: CAVRANSYEQYF. The CDR3, as DNA: TGTGCCGTCAGGGCTAACTCCTACGAGCAGTACTTC. The full variable domain, with the rest looked up from reference TRBV7-9 and TRBJ2-7, is DTGVSQNPRHKITKRGQNVTFRCDPISEHNRLYWYRQTLGQGPEFLTYFQNEAQLEKSRLLSDRFSAERPKGSFSTLEIQRTEQGDSAMYLCAVRANSYEQYFGPGTRLTVT.

V usage is TRBV3-1 (or the pseudogene TRBV3-2) and J usage is TRBJ1-2; D may be TRBD1 (5 bases). CDR3 size: 11 residues. V dropped 4 bases and J dropped 8 bases, with 8 bases sitting between them. Germline values: CDR1 LGHDT, CDR2 YNNKEL (reference sequence). This CDR3 is CASSLREGYTF. For the CDR3, the DNA is TGTGCCAGCAGCCTCAGGGAAGGCTACACCTTC.

The sample holds a few counts of this clone. This sequence joins TRBV3-1 (or the pseudogene TRBV3-2) and TRBJ1-4; 9 positions match TRBD1. J gave up 10 bases and V 1 base, and 4 bases lay outside the gene matches. Germline CDR1 is LGHDT and CDR2 is YNNKEL (reference sequence). This CDR3 is 14 amino acids long. The CDR3 here is CASSQGQDRGKLFF. The CDR3, as DNA: TGTGCCAGCAGCCAAGGACAGGACAGGGGAAAACTGTTTTTT.

The chain links TRBV5-1 to TRBJ1-2, with TRBD1 matching over 9 bases. CDR3 length equals 15 residues. Per the germline V gene, CDR1 is SGHRS and CDR2 is YFSETQ. V trimming: 2 bases; J trimming: 7 bases; junction bases outside the gene matches: 9. CDR3 region: CASSFTGGDIGGYTF. The CDR3, as DNA: TGCGCCAGCAGCTTTACAGGGGGCGATATAGGTGGCTACACCTTC. The full variable domain, with the rest looked up from reference TRBV5-1 and TRBJ1-2, is KAGVTQTPRYLIKTRGQQVTLSCSPISGHRSVSWYQQTPGQGLQFLFEYFSETQRNKGNFPGRFSGRQFSNSRSEMNVSTLELGDSALYLCASSFTGGDIGGYTFGSGTRLTVV.

V and J are TRBV28 and TRBJ1-4; TRBD1 matches at 9 bases. The CDR3 covers 18 residues. The ends lost 1 base at V and 7 bases at J; junction bases unmatched: 13. Germline values: CDR1 MDHEN, CDR2 SYDVKM. CDR3 sequence: CASSLYKGNRGRSEKLFF. The CDR3 DNA follows: TGTGCCAGCAGTTTATATAAGGGAAACAGGGGGCGAAGTGAAAAACTGTTTTTT.

This clone has a single count. This rearrangement joins TRBV5-1 to TRBJ2-7; 7 positions agree with TRBD1. The CDR3 loop spans 15 amino acids. Germline V lookup: CDR1 SGHRS, CDR2 YFSETQ. The V gene end was trimmed by 2 bases and the J gene end by 0 bases; junction bases not matched to a gene: 5. CDR3 coding DNA: TGCGCCAGCAGCTTACTACAGGGGCCCTCCTACGAGCAGTACTTC. Amino acids: CASSLLQGPSYEQYF.